This T cell receptor (beta chain) was recorded in a study of immune characterization of retroperitoneal liposarcoma. TCRdb called the PCR reads again in MiXCR, with one record for every CDR3 protein. The sample has roughly 10,000 distinct CDR3 sequences, 20% to 25% seen once. This clonotype was seen repeatedly, ten times or more. Germline V lookup: CDR1 MNHNS, CDR2 SASEGT. The CDR3 runs to 15 residues. V lost 4 bases and J 0 bases, leaving 10 bases between the germline ends. The V and J genes are TRBV6-1 and TRBJ2-1; the D gene is possibly TRBD2 (5 bases). Specimen: blood. The TCR originated in a female donor with retroperitoneal liposarcoma. This CDR3 reads CASSASTNSYNEQFF. CDR3 nucleotide sequence: TGTGCCAGCAGTGCTAGCACCAACTCCTACAATGAGCAGTTCTTC.